This T cell receptor (beta chain) was identified in a study of identifying expanded T cells in peripheral blood. General study results and limits: Over around two and four weeks, about 15 and 19 clones changed, versus roughly 1.1 between replicates.

On this clone: The antigen remains unidentified.

Data came from immunoSEQ multiplex PCR; TCRdb stores just in-frame clones and leaves some out. The sample holds over 100,000 clones, roughly 90% seen once. The CDR3 is 14 residues long. V shed 2 bases and J shed 1 base, with 8 bases lying between them. CDR1 is MNHEY and CDR2 is SVGAGI in the germline V gene. The chain uses TRBV6-5 and TRBJ2-5, with D perhaps TRBD2 (5 bases). Input material: blood. The origin of this receptor is a person between 18 and 70 years old in good health. The CDR3 bases are TGTGCCAGCAGTTACCTAAGCGGCCAAGAGACCCAGTACTTC. It yields the protein CASSYLSGQETQYF.